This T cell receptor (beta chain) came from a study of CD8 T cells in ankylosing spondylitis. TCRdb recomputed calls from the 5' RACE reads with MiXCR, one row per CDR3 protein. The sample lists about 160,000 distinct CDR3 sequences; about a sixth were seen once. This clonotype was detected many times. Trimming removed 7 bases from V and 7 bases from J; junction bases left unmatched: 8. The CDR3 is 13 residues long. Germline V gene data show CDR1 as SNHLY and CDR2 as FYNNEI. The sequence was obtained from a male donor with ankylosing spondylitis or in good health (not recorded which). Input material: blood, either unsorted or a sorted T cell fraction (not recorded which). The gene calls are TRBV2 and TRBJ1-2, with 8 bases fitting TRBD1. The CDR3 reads CASTRQGKGGYTF. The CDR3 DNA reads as TGTGCCAGCACCAGACAGGGGAAGGGTGGCTACACCTTC.